The next 22 T cell receptor beta chains were all read from a single sample in a study of T-cell reconstitution after alpha-beta-depleted transplantation in children. A library of TCRbeta sequences, prepared with unique molecular identifiers, was generated. A single record per CDR3 protein comes from TCRdb applying MiXCR to the PCR reads. The sample contains 600,000 or so distinct CDR3 sequences, approximately 22% of which appear only once. Sequencing was performed on PBMCs, mostly from graft donor cells, taken 360 days after TCRalphabeta/CD19-depleted stem cell transplant. All receptors derive from a boy under two years old who had a stem cell transplant for acute myeloid leukemia, so the T cells may come from the graft donor.

This clonotype was found many times. The rearrangement uses TRBV29-1 and TRBJ2-1; D perhaps matches TRBD1 (8 bases). V lost 4 bases and J lost 8, with 21 bases in between. In germline, CDR1 is SQVTM, CDR2 ANQGSEA. The CDR3 is 15 residues long. CDR3 bases: TGCAGCGTTGCCTTCTCTGGACAGGGAGGGGATGAGCAGTTCTTC. This translates into CSVAFSGQGGDEQFF.

The rearrangement uses TRBV15 and TRBJ1-1; TRBD1 matches at 8 bases. V gave up 3 bases and J gave up 11 bases; unmatched junction bases: 17. CDR3 length: 16 amino acids. In germline, CDR1 is LNHNV, CDR2 YYDKDF (reference sequence). The CDR3 reads CATSSLAGGAGGDAFF. The CDR3 DNA follows: TGTGCCACCAGCAGCCTCGCAGGGGGCGCGGGAGGGGACGCTTTCTTT.

This sequence joins TRBV24-1 and TRBJ1-5; D unresolved. Trimming stripped 5 bases from V and 5 bases from J, with 9 bases between. The germline gives CDR1 KGHDR, CDR2 SFDVKD. This CDR3 has 13 amino acids. The CDR3 region is CATSGGYHQPQHF. CDR3 DNA sequence: TGTGCCACCAGTGGGGGATACCATCAGCCCCAGCATTTT.

This chain uses TRBV7-9 with TRBJ2-7; no firm D call. Trimming cost V 5 bases and J 5 bases, with 10 bases left between them. Germline V gene data show CDR1 as SEHNR and CDR2 as FQNEAQ (reference sequence). This CDR3 contains 12 residues. CDR3 amino acids: CASSAQSHEQYF. The CDR3 nucleotides are TGTGCCAGCAGCGCCCAGAGCCACGAGCAGTACTTC.

The chain has TRBV7-2 and TRBJ1-1, with a tentative D call TRBD1 (6 bases). The ends were cut back, 0 bases at V and 1 base at J, with 12 bases in the middle. The CDR3 runs 16 residues. The germline V gene encodes CDR1 SGHTA and CDR2 FQGNSA. CDR3 sequence (DNA): TGTGCCAGCAGCTTAGCCCCGGGACAATGGAACACTGAAGCTTTCTTT. Its protein is CASSLAPGQWNTEAFF.

This clonotype appeared many times. V is TRBV6-2 or TRBV6-3 and J is TRBJ2-5, with unresolved D. The CDR3 is made up of 17 amino acids. V was clipped by 4 bases and J by 5 bases, with 23 bases between them. Germline assignment: CDR1 MNHEY and CDR2 SVGEGT. The CDR3 spells CASSLTYDTSLWETQYF. The CDR3 DNA sequence: TGTGCCAGCAGTTTGACCTACGACACCTCCTTGTGGGAGACCCAGTACTTC.

The rearrangement joins TRBV13 to TRBJ2-1, with D perhaps assigned TRBD1 or TRBD2 (5 bases each). The CDR3 consists of 14 residues. Trimming cost V 7 bases and J 6 bases, with 16 bases left between them. Germline loops: CDR1 PRHDT, CDR2 FYEKMQ (reference sequence). The CDR3 sequence is CASTILRGVNEQFF. The CDR3 DNA is TGTGCCAGCACCATACTACGAGGGGTCAATGAGCAGTTCTTC.

In its sample, this clonotype was seen once. This chain uses TRBV6-5 with TRBJ2-3, with D maybe TRBD2 (6 bases). The CDR3 covers 17 residues. Germline-derived CDR1 and CDR2 are MNHEY and SVGAGI. Deletions cut 4 bases from V and 6 bases from J, with 23 bases between. In DNA, the CDR3 is TGTGCCAGCAGTTTCCCACAGGAGGGGATTGGGCAGGATACGCAGTATTTT. It encodes CASSFPQEGIGQDTQYF.

This clonotype was detected ten times or more. This chain joins TRBV21-1 and TRBJ1-3; TRBD1 is taken as the D call from the table, unchecked against the DNA. TRBV21-1 is noted as a pseudogene. This CDR3 region has 14 residues. CDR3 in DNA: TGTGCCAGCAGGGAACAGGGAAATGGAAACACCATATATTTT. This sequence encodes CASREQGNGNTIYF.

This chain joins TRBV28 and TRBJ2-7, with D possibly being TRBD2 (6 bases). This CDR3 spans 15 amino acids. Germline loops: CDR1 MDHEN, CDR2 SYDVKM. The V end lost 6 bases, the J end lost 1 base, and 16 bases lay between the germline ends. In nucleotides, the CDR3 is TGTGCCAGCAGCCAAGGACGGGGGAGGTCCTACGAGCAGTACGTC. Encoded protein: CASSQGRGRSYEQYV.

This clonotype came up many times. This rearrangement joins TRBV6-5 to TRBJ2-1; D possibly corresponds to TRBD1 (6 bases). Between the trimmed V and J ends, which lost 6 bases and 3 bases, there was a span of 15 bases. The CDR3 runs 15 residues. The germline gives CDR1 MNHEY, CDR2 SVGAGI. Here the CDR3 DNA reads TGTGCCAGCAGCCCCAACAGGGACCGCTACAATGAGCAGTTCTTC. Amino acid sequence: CASSPNRDRYNEQFF.

This clonotype occurred many times. The chain carries TRBV12-3 or TRBV12-4 and TRBJ1-2; tentatively, D is TRBD1 (5 bases). V lost 6 bases and J 8 bases, leaving 16 bases between the germline ends. CDR3 size: 13 residues. This CDR3 is CASSRTGAEGYTF. CDR3 nucleotide sequence: TGTGCCAGCAGCCGAACTGGGGCCGAAGGCTACACCTTC.

This chain links TRBV7-2 with TRBJ2-3; 11 bases align to TRBD2. Trimming cost V 5 bases and J 4 bases; bases outside gene matches: 8. This CDR3 spans 16 amino acids. The germline V gene has CDR1 SGHTA and CDR2 FQGNSA. CDR3 nucleotide sequence: TGTGCCAGCAGCCCACGACTAGCGGGGCCCTCAGATACGCAGTATTTT. Its protein product is CASSPRLAGPSDTQYF.

This clonotype was seen at least ten times. The V and J genes are TRBV29-1 and TRBJ2-7, with D possibly being TRBD1 (6 bases). Trimming removed 4 bases at V and 3 bases at J, with 13 bases between. CDR3 length equals 13 residues. The germline CDR1 and CDR2 sequences are SQVTM and ANQGSEA. The CDR3 nucleotides read TGCAGCGTTGGGTCCCCGGACAGCTACGAGCAGTACTTC. Protein product: CSVGSPDSYEQYF.

J is TRBJ1-2 and V is TRBV7-9, with unresolved D. V lost 4 bases and J 5 bases, leaving 14 bases between the germline ends. Germline-derived CDR1 and CDR2 are SEHNR and FQNEAQ (reference sequence). The CDR3 loop spans 14 amino acids. CDR3 protein: CASSYGGLGYGYTF. CDR3 DNA sequence: TGTGCCAGCAGCTACGGAGGGTTGGGATATGGCTACACCTTC.

This clonotype was detected many times. J is TRBJ2-3 and V is TRBV20-1; D gene unclear. V dropped 3 bases and J dropped 2 bases, with 6 bases sitting between them. CDR3 length equals 12 residues. Per germline, CDR1 DFQATT and CDR2 SNEGSKA (reference sequence). CDR3 in DNA: TGCAGTGCTAGGGAAACCACAGATACGCAGTATTTT. It encodes CSARETTDTQYF.

The chain joins TRBV11-2 to TRBJ2-3; the match to TRBD2 covers 7 bases. V dropped 7 bases and J dropped 1; count of bases not matched to a gene: 14. The CDR3 spans 17 residues. In germline, CDR1 is SGHAT, CDR2 FQNNGV. The CDR3 DNA is TGTGCCAGCACCCCTGGGAGGGGTGGAGTTGGCACAGATACGCAGTATTTT. Translation: CASTPGRGGVGTDTQYF.

A few counts support this clonotype. This chain links TRBV20-1 with TRBJ2-4; 8 nucleotides line up with TRBD2. Germline-derived CDR1 and CDR2 are DFQATT and SNEGSKA (reference sequence). V was clipped by 6 bases and J by 1 base; unmatched bases: 11. CDR3 length equals 16 residues. This CDR3 reads CSATPGLGLAKNIQYF. CDR3 nucleotides: TGCAGTGCCACACCGGGACTAGGGTTGGCCAAAAACATTCAGTACTTC.

This clonotype was counted many times. For the CDR3, the DNA is TGTGCCAGCAGCTTCAGCATTTGGGGACAGGGCAATCAGCCCCAGCATTTT. Protein: CASSFSIWGQGNQPQHF. This rearrangement joins TRBV7-2 to TRBJ1-5, with 8 bases matching TRBD1. Germline loops: CDR1 SGHTA, CDR2 FQGNSA. The CDR3 loop spans 17 amino acids. J gave up 2 bases and V 3 bases, and 9 bases lay outside the gene matches.

The rearrangement uses TRBV6-1 and TRBJ2-4, with D uncertain. The germline V gene has CDR1 MNHNS and CDR2 SASEGT. The CDR3 runs 16 residues. Deletions cut 8 bases from V and 0 bases from J, with 17 bases between. The DNA of the CDR3 is TGTGCCAGCGCATCCAATCCGAGTCTAGCCAAAAACATTCAGTACTTC. It encodes CASASNPSLAKNIQYF.

The chain carries TRBV15 and TRBJ2-5; D is unresolved. CDR1 and CDR2 (germline): LNHNV, YYDKDF (reference sequence). The CDR3 is 15 residues long. Trimming shortened V by 0 bases and J by 2 bases, and 10 bases separated the two germline ends. The CDR3 sequence is CATSRDGMIQETQYF. CDR3 DNA: TGTGCCACCAGCAGAGATGGAATGATTCAAGAGACCCAGTACTTC. The full variable domain, its missing parts supplied by reference TRBV15 and TRBJ2-5, is DAMVIQNPRYQVTQFGKPVTLSCSQTLNHNVMYWYQQKSSQAPKLLFHYYDKDFNNEADTPDNFQSRRPNTSFCFLDIRSPGLGDTAMYLCATSRDGMIQETQYFGPGTRLLVL.

This clonotype was observed a handful of times. This chain uses TRBV5-1 with TRBJ2-1, with a possible D match to TRBD1 (5 bases). Trimming removed 5 bases from V and 0 bases from J, with 12 bases in between. Germline V gene sequence: CDR1 SGHRS, CDR2 YFSETQ. This CDR3 has 15 amino acids. In DNA form, the CDR3 reads TGCGCCAGCAGGACTGACAGCTTCTCCTACAATGAGCAGTTCTTC. Translating it yields CASRTDSFSYNEQFF.